The T cell receptor (beta chain) under discussion was sequenced for a study of vaccination and CD4 T cells after COVID-19. The treatment: approximately 10-day PBMC culture with coronavirus spike peptide pools or control peptides (ViraFEST assay). Prior to the COVID-19 pandemic (2011-2018), the unexposed donor's CD4+ T cells were collected. Cultured CD4+ T cell DNA underwent sequencing with the Oncomine TCR Beta short-read assay. One entry per CDR3 protein, called by TCRdb with MiXCR from the PCR reads. Seen here are some 4,900 distinct CDR3 sequences, about 40% observed once, and the top ten hold over 40%. There are 11 residues in the CDR3. Germline CDR1 and CDR2: MGHDK and SYGVNS. The V and J ends lost 4 bases and 3 bases respectively, with 3 bases between them. About this clonotype: Its antigen remains unknown.

The sequenced material came from CD4+ T cells from blood, cultured in vitro. This TCR was sampled from a human donor in good health. J is TRBJ1-1 and V is TRBV25-1; D uncertain. CDR3 sequence (DNA): TGTGCCAGCAGTGTTTACACTGAAGCTTTCTTT. Encoded protein: CASSVYTEAFF.